One sample yielded the 17 T cell receptor beta chains listed below, sequenced in a study of CD8+CD57+ T cells in acquired aplastic anemia. According to the study, genomic DNA was the template for TCR beta VDJ and CDR3 profiling. From the reads, TCRdb called clonotypes with MiXCR, one entry per CDR3 protein. The data show hundreds of thousands of distinct CDR3 sequences, roughly 64% seen once. Sequenced sample: sorted CD4+, CD8+, or CD8+CD57+ T cells (not recorded which) from PBMCs. The receptors were sampled from a human donor in good health, serving as a control.

The genes are TRBV12-3 or TRBV12-4 and TRBJ1-1; 10 bases line up with TRBD1. There are 19 residues in the CDR3. V lost 1 base and J lost 5; bases outside the gene matches: 16. CDR3 region: CASSLGDRGSYPSSTEAFF. The CDR3, as DNA: TGTGCCAGCAGTTTAGGGGACAGGGGATCTTATCCTTCGAGTACTGAAGCTTTCTTT.

CDR3 bases: TGTGCCAGCAGCCCCGCCGGGACAGGGATCAGCTACACCTTCTTT. Its protein is CASSPAGTGISYTFF. V is TRBV7-2 and J is TRBJ1-1, with 9 bases aligning to TRBD1. The trim removed 5 bases at V and 14 bases at J, leaving 18 bases unmatched. Per the germline V gene, CDR1 is SGHTA and CDR2 is FQGNSA. This CDR3 comprises 15 residues.

Turning to this clonotype: Likely a read error: the CDR3 ends without its conserved phenylalanine or tryptophan. No DNA is shown, since the ends of the CDR3 on it are uncertain; the CDR3 is the one TCRdb lists. The CDR3 protein is CASSLEAPASYNE. The chain combines TRBV7-3 with TRBJ2-5; the D segment call TRBD2 is taken from the table without a DNA check. Germline V gene sequence: CDR1 SGHTA, CDR2 FQGTGA. The CDR3 spans 13 amino acids, including both terminal residues.

There are many counts of this clonotype. The chain has TRBV11-2 and TRBJ2-7; 13 nucleotides agree with TRBD2. V was clipped by 5 bases and J by 4 bases; unmatched bases: 2. Germline V gene lookup returns CDR1 SGHAT and CDR2 FQNNGV. This CDR3 has 14 amino acids. This CDR3 is CASSTSGGAYEQYF. The CDR3 nucleotides read TGTGCCAGCAGCACTAGCGGGGGGGCGTACGAGCAGTACTTC.

This clonotype was detected a few times. V gene TRBV15 combines with J gene TRBJ2-7; D is undetermined. With 5 bases removed from V and 6 bases from J, the gap between germline ends came to 17 bases. This CDR3 has 14 residues. Germline values: CDR1 LNHNV, CDR2 YYDKDF (reference sequence). The CDR3 DNA is TGTGCCACCAGCGTTTCTGGGGTCTGGGGCGAGCAGTACTTC. Residues: CATSVSGVWGEQYF.

This clonotype was seen a single time. The CDR3 does not close with the conserved phenylalanine or tryptophan, likely indicating a read error. Because the CDR3's place on the DNA is in doubt, the DNA is left out and the CDR3 is given as listed by TCRdb. The chain links TRBV7-8 to TRBJ1-2. Germline V gene sequence: CDR1 SGHVS, CDR2 FQNEAQ. Termini included, the CDR3 measures 13 amino acids. This CDR3 is CASSWDARGVETQ.

Details on this clonotype: Given a much more abundant clone one base away, this may be a read error. The chain carries TRBV19 and TRBJ2-1, with D possibly matching TRBD1 (5 bases). Germline V gene data show CDR1 as LNHDA and CDR2 as SQIVND (reference sequence). CDR3 length: 14 residues. The CDR3 is CATYGPQPDNEQSF. CDR3 DNA sequence: TGTGCCACTTATGGGCCCCAACCGGACAATGAGCAGTCCTTC.

The gene calls are TRBV19 and TRBJ1-6; D is uncertain. Germline CDR1 is LNHDA and CDR2 is SQIVND (reference sequence). The CDR3 is 13 residues long. V lost 1 base to trimming and J lost 5 bases, with 3 bases between them. CDR3 nucleotide sequence: TGTGCCAGTAGTATAGTCGATAATTCACCCCTCCACTTT. It specifies CASSIVDNSPLHF.

This clonotype was observed at least ten times. This chain connects TRBV9 to TRBJ2-2, with D uncertain. Germline values: CDR1 SGDLS, CDR2 YYNGEE. V dropped 4 bases and J dropped 6 bases, with 13 bases sitting between them. This CDR3 has 14 amino acids. CDR3 coding DNA: TGTGCCAGCAGCCCTAGATTGGGCGCCGGGGAGCTGTTTTTT. This codes for CASSPRLGAGELFF.

This chain links TRBV7-2 with TRBJ2-1; 9 bases map to TRBD2. Unmatched junction bases numbered 6, after V lost 1 base and J lost 8 bases. This CDR3 is 15 amino acids long. Germline values: CDR1 SGHTA, CDR2 FQGNSA. In nucleotides, the CDR3 is TGTGCCAGCAGCTTAGAGACTAGCGGTAACTATGAGCAGTTCTTC. Translating it yields CASSLETSGNYEQFF. Together with reference TRBV7-2 and TRBJ2-1, the CDR3 gives the full variable domain: GAGVSQSPSNKVTEKGKDVELRCDPISGHTALYWYRQSLGQGLEFLIYFQGNSAPDKSGLPSDRFSAERTGGSVSTLTIQRTQQEDSAVYLCASSLETSGNYEQFFGPGTRLTVL.

The J gene is TRBJ1-6, the V gene TRBV10-2; no clear D gene. This CDR3 spans 16 amino acids. CDR1 is WSHSY, CDR2 SAAADI, per germline. Trimming left V 1 base short and J 3 bases short, with 10 bases between. The CDR3, as DNA: TGCGCCAGCAGTGAGTACGGAGGTCACTATAATTCACCCCTCCACTTT. Residues: CASSEYGGHYNSPLHF.

V gene TRBV7-9 combines with J gene TRBJ2-7; TRBD1 aligns across 7 bases. Germline CDR1 SEHNR, CDR2 FQNEAQ (reference sequence). After removal of 6 bases from V and 9 bases from J, the junction contained 11 bases not matched to a gene. This CDR3 is built from 13 residues. The CDR3 DNA reads TGTGCCAGCAGAGCACCGGGGACAGAGACGCAGTACTTC. Translated: CASRAPGTETQYF.

This clonotype was seen ten or more times. This chain connects TRBV6-1 to TRBJ2-7; 8 bases map to TRBD1. V was pared by 4 bases and J by 2 bases, with 7 bases of the junction left unmatched. The CDR3 runs to 15 residues. Germline loops: CDR1 MNHNS, CDR2 SASEGT. CDR3 residues: CASSGEGQVAYEQYF. CDR3 bases: TGTGCCAGCAGTGGAGAGGGACAGGTTGCCTACGAGCAGTACTTC.

The V gene is TRBV5-1, the J gene TRBJ1-1; D gene ambiguous. This CDR3 has 14 amino acids. Germline V gives CDR1 SGHRS, CDR2 YFSETQ. The V end lost 2 bases, the J end lost 0 bases, and 8 bases lay between the germline ends. CDR3: CASSLQSMNTEAFF. CDR3 in DNA: TGCGCCAGCAGCTTACAGAGCATGAACACTGAAGCTTTCTTT. Together with reference TRBV5-1 and TRBJ1-1, the CDR3 gives the full variable domain: KAGVTQTPRYLIKTRGQQVTLSCSPISGHRSVSWYQQTPGQGLQFLFEYFSETQRNKGNFPGRFSGRQFSNSRSEMNVSTLELGDSALYLCASSLQSMNTEAFFGQGTRLTVV.

The chain carries TRBV29-1 and TRBJ1-1; D is perhaps TRBD1 (5 bases). Germline V gene data show CDR1 as SQVTM and CDR2 as ANQGSEA. This CDR3 has 16 residues. V lost 3 bases to trimming and J lost 5 bases, with 22 bases between them. The chain's CDR3 is CSVEGFRTVRGTEAFF. The CDR3 DNA sequence: TGCAGCGTTGAGGGGTTTCGAACAGTTCGGGGGACTGAAGCTTTCTTT.

In regard to this clonotype: The missing conserved phenylalanine or tryptophan at the end of this CDR3 makes a read error likely. The chain uses TRBV12-3 or TRBV12-4 and TRBJ2-7; 8 bases map to TRBD1. V was pared by 4 bases and J by 6 bases, with 8 bases of the junction left unmatched. The CDR3 has 14 amino acids. The CDR3 is CASSYDRGGSEQYL. Written as DNA, the CDR3 is TGTGCCAGCAGTTACGACAGGGGCGGGTCCGAGCAGTACCTC.

The rearrangement joins TRBV7-2 to TRBJ2-1, with D uncertain. Trimming cost V 9 bases and J 7 bases, with 19 bases left between them. The CDR3 extends over 14 amino acids. CDR1 is SGHTA, CDR2 FQGNSA, per germline. CDR3 in DNA: TGTGCCAGTACCACCGAAGGGTTTAAAAATGAGCAGTTCTTC. Amino acid sequence: CASTTEGFKNEQFF.